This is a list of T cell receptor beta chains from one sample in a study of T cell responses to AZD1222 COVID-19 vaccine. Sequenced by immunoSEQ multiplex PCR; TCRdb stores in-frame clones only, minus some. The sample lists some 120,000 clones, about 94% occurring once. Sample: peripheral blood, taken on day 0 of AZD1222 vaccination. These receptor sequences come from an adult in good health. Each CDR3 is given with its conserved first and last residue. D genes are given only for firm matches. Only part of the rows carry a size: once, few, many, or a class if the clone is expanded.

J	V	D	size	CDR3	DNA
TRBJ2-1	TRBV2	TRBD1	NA	CASSKTGGLSYNEQFF	TGTGCCAGCAGTAAGACAGGGGGTCTCTCCTACAATGAGCAGTTCTTC
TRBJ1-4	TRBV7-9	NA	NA	CASRGLGEKLFF	TGTGCCAGCAGAGGGTTGGGTGAAAAACTGTTTTTT
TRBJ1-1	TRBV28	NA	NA	CASSSSWVGTEAFF	TGTGCCAGCAGTTCGTCCTGGGTGGGCACTGAAGCTTTCTTT
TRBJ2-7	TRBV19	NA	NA	CASSIEGVSYEQYF	TGTGCCAGTAGTATAGAAGGGGTCTCCTACGAGCAGTACTTC
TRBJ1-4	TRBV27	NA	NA	CASSRTNEKLFF	TGTGCCAGCAGCCGAACTAATGAAAAACTGTTTTTT
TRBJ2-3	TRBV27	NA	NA	CASSLSASTDTQYF	TGTGCCAGCAGTTTGTCAGCCAGCACAGATACGCAGTATTTT
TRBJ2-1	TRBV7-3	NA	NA	CASSLTGNEQFF	TGTGCCAGCAGCTTAACAGGGAATGAGCAGTTCTTC
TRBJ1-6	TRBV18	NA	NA	CASSRLRWWDSPLHF	TGTGCCAGCTCACGACTCCGGTGGTGGGATTCACCCCTCCACTTT
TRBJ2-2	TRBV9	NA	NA	CASSVSSVTNTGELFF	TGTGCCAGCAGCGTTAGTAGTGTGACGAACACCGGGGAGCTGTTTTTT
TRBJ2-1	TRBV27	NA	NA	CASSLTGYNEQFF	TGTGCCAGCAGTTTAACGGGGTACAATGAGCAGTTCTTC
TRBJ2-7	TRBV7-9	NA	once	CASSLDRNYEQYF	TGTGCCAGCAGCTTAGATCGAAACTACGAGCAGTACTTC
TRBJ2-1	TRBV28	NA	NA	CASSRDSQRDEQFF	TGTGCCAGCAGTCGGGACTCTCAGCGTGATGAGCAGTTCTTC
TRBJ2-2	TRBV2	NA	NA	CASSPLSTGELFF	TGTGCCAGCAGCCCCCTAAGTACCGGGGAGCTGTTTTTT
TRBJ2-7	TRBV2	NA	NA	CASTGGSYEQYF	TGTGCCAGCACCGGAGGCTCCTACGAGCAGTACTTC
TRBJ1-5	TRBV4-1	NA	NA	CASSQPFDSYHSNQPQHF	TGCGCCAGCAGCCAACCTTTCGACAGTTACCATAGCAATCAGCCCCAGCATTTT
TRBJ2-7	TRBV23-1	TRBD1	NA	CASRPTGENEQYF	TGCGCCAGCAGGCCTACAGGGGAAAACGAGCAGTACTTC
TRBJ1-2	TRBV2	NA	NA	CASYITGRGRMDYGYTF	TGTGCCAGCTACATTACCGGCCGGGGACGAATGGACTATGGCTACACCTTC
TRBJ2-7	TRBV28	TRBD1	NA	CASSSGGQGIYSEQYF	TGTGCCAGCAGTTCGGGGGGACAGGGGATTTATTCCGAGCAGTACTTC
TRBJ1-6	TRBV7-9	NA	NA	CASSLPGESSPLHF	TGTGCCAGCAGCTTACCGGGGGAATCATCACCCCTCCACTTT
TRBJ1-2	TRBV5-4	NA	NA	CASSLPGESFGYTF	TGTGCCAGCAGCTTGCCAGGGGAGTCCTTTGGCTACACCTTC
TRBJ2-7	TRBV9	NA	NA	CASSVGSSGGGYEQYF	TGTGCCAGCAGCGTAGGATCAAGCGGAGGGGGATACGAGCAGTACTTC
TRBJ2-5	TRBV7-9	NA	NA	CASSLGLVPQETQYF	TGTGCCAGCAGCCTGGGACTCGTACCCCAAGAGACCCAGTACTTC
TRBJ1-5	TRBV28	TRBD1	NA	CASSRQGPNQPQHF	TGTGCCAGCAGCCGACAGGGCCCGAATCAGCCCCAGCATTTT
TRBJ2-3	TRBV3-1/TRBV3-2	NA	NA	CASSQSRAIDTQYF	TGTGCCAGCAGCCAAAGCAGGGCTATAGATACGCAGTATTTT
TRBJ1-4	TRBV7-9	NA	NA	CASSLVGGDEKLFF	TGTGCCAGCAGCTTAGTAGGGGGAGACGAAAAACTGTTTTTT
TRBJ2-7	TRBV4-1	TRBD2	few	CASSQEGSGSIHEQYF	TGCGCCAGCAGCCAAGAGGGGAGCGGGAGCATCCACGAGCAGTACTTC
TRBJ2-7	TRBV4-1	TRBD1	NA	CASSLKSSPTGTGRFEQYF	TGCGCCAGCAGCCTTAAGTCCTCTCCTACCGGGACAGGCAGGTTCGAGCAGTACTTC
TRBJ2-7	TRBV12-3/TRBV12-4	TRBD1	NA	CASSTGVEQYF	TGTGCCAGCAGTACAGGGGTCGAGCAGTACTTC
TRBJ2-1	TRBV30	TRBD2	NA	CAWNIAGGPNEQFF	TGTGCCTGGAACATAGCGGGAGGACCCAATGAGCAGTTCTTC
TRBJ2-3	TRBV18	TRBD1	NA	CASSGTQGAQADTQYF	TGTGCCAGCTCAGGCACTCAGGGGGCCCAGGCAGATACGCAGTATTTT
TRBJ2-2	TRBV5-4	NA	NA	CASSLVNTGELFF	TGTGCCAGCAGCTTGGTGAACACCGGGGAGCTGTTTTTT
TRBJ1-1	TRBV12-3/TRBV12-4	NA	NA	CASSYFQNTEAFF	TGTGCCAGCAGTTATTTTCAGAACACTGAAGCTTTCTTT
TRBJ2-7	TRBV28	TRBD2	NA	CASSFAWEGNYEQYF	TGTGCCAGCAGTTTCGCTTGGGAGGGGAACTACGAGCAGTACTTC
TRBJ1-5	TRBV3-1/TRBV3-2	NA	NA	CASSQDRGAEQPQHF	TGTGCCAGCAGCCAAGATCGGGGGGCAGAGCAGCCCCAGCATTTT
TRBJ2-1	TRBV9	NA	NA	CASSVAHNEQFF	TGTGCCAGCAGCGTAGCCCACAATGAGCAGTTCTTC
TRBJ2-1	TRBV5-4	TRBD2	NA	CASSSSTSGSRDEQFF	TGTGCCAGCAGCTCCTCGACTAGCGGGAGTCGGGATGAGCAGTTCTTC
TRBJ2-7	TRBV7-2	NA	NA	CASSGAAGSYEQYF	TGTGCCAGCAGCGGAGCCGCGGGATCCTACGAGCAGTACTTC
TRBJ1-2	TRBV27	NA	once	CASSTSHEGVYGYTF	TGTGCCAGCAGCACTTCCCACGAGGGCGTCTATGGCTACACCTTC
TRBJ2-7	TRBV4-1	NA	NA	CASSQGQTVSYEQYF	TGCGCCAGCAGCCAAGGTCAGACGGTCTCCTACGAGCAGTACTTC
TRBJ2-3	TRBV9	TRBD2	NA	CASSVGTSEDTQYF	TGTGCCAGCAGCGTCGGGACTAGCGAAGATACGCAGTATTTT
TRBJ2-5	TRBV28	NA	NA	CASSRPQGGETQYF	TGTGCCAGCAGTCGGCCACAGGGAGGGGAGACCCAGTACTTC
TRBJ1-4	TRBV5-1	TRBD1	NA	CASSVGQGATNEKLFF	TGCGCCAGCAGCGTCGGACAGGGGGCTACTAATGAAAAACTGTTTTTT
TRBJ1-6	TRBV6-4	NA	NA	CASSEMSSYNSPLHF	TGTGCCAGCAGTGAGATGAGCTCCTATAATTCACCCCTCCACTTT
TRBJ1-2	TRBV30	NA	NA	CAWKGLIMAGYTF	TGTGCCTGGAAAGGTTTGATTATGGCCGGCTACACCTTC
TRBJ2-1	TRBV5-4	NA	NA	CASSLGQGIYNEQFF	TGTGCCAGCAGCTTGGGGCAAGGGATCTACAATGAGCAGTTCTTC
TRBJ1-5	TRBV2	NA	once	CASRIGRVLQPQHF	TGTGCCAGCAGGATCGGCAGGGTATTGCAGCCCCAGCATTTT
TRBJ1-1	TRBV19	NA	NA	CASSMKTEAFF	TGTGCCAGTAGTATGAAGACTGAAGCTTTCTTT